This note documents a single T cell receptor beta chain sequence. This sequence is one base from a far larger clone and is likely a read error. This CDR3 is built from 13 residues. J was trimmed by 4 bases and V by 4 bases; bases with no gene match: 5. TCR amplification used approximately 19 PCR cycles, a constant-region primer and a V-primer adapter. TCRdb called the reads again in MiXCR, with one record for every CDR3 protein. The sample lists tens of thousands of distinct CDR3 sequences, 12% occurring once. Time point meaning: before trial treatment. The data stem from a study of low-dose radiotherapy and immunotherapy resistance in tumors.

V usage is TRBV5-3 and J usage is TRBJ2-7; TRBD1 matches 7 bases. TRBV5-3 is an ORF for which the function is uncertain. The source was PBMCs, collected before treatment. The clonotype originates from a female donor with ovarian cancer. The CDR3 nucleotides read TGTGCCAGAAGCCCCCCACAGGGGTACGAGCAGTACTTC. It yields the protein CARSPPQGYEQYF.